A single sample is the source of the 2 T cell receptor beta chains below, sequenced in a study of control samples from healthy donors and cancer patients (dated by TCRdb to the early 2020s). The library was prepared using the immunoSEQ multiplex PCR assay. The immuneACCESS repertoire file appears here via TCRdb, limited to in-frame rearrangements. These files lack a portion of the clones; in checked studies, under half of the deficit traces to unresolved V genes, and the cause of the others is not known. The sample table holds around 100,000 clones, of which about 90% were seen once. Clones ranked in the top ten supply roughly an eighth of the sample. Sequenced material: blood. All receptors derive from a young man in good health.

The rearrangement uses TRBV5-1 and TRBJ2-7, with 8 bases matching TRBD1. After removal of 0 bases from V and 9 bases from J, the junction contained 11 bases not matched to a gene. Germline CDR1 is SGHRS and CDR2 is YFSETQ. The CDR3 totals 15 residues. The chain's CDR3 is CASSLDRTGLTGQYF. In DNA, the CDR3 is TGCGCCAGCAGCTTGGATCGGACAGGGCTTACTGGGCAGTACTTC.

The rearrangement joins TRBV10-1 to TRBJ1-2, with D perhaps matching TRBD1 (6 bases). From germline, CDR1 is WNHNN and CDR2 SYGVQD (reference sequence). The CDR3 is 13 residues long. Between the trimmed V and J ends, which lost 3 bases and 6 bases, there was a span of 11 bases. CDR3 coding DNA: TGCGCCAGCAGTGAAAGACAGGCGGATGGCTACACCTTC. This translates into CASSERQADGYTF.